This record covers a single T cell receptor (beta chain). The antigen is unknown. Germline V gene lookup returns CDR1 SGHRS and CDR2 YFSETQ. This CDR3 has 14 amino acids. Every TCR library drew on around 3,600 ng of total RNA. From the 5' RACE reads, TCRdb lists one entry per CDR3 protein and no DNA. In all, the sample yields approximately 390,000 distinct CDR3 sequences. This specimen belongs to a study of monozygotic twins with inflammatory bowel disease. Overall study findings and caveats: Ultimately, a single strong signal or clonotype associated with IBD was not supported.

The sample consisted of blood. The chain has TRBV5-1 and TRBJ1-2; TCRdb's assignment of TRBD1 cannot be checked, as there is no DNA. The source of this sequence is a human donor with ulcerative colitis or Crohn's disease, or a healthy co-twin of an affected twin (not recorded which). The CDR3 protein is CASSLEPGDYGYTF. Using reference TRBV5-1 and TRBJ1-2 for the parts outside the CDR3, the full variable domain is KAGVTQTPRYLIKTRGQQVTLSCSPISGHRSVSWYQQTPGQGLQFLFEYFSETQRNKGNFPGRFSGRQFSNSRSEMNVSTLELGDSALYLCASSLEPGDYGYTFGSGTRLTVV.